This TCR beta chain was profiled in a study of blood T cell repertoires in COVID-19. Study-level information: Acute and convalescent COVID-19 specimens originated in the United States, Italy and Spain.

In the authors' methods: Estimated nucleated cell counts came from reference gene primer amplification. Sequencing used immunoSEQ multiplex PCR; TCRdb keeps in-frame clones, though not all of them. The DNA gave D and trimming, while V, J and clone size come from that table. The sample includes about 180,000 clones, around 87% of them seen just once. The sequenced sample consisted of peripheral blood. The TCR originated in a man aged 35-49 years with active or convalescent COVID-19.

In DNA form, the CDR3 reads TGCAGCGTTATATCTAGACCCTCCTACAATGAGCAGTTCTTC. Translation gives CSVISRPSYNEQFF. The genes are TRBV29-1 and TRBJ2-1; D uncertain. CDR3 length: 14 residues. Trimming left V 5 bases short and J 0 bases short, with 11 bases between. Germline V gene sequence: CDR1 SQVTM, CDR2 ANQGSEA.